This TCR beta chain comes out of a study of T cells in Graves' hyperthyroidism and ophthalmopathy. Findings and caveats of the study: Most thyroid clonotypes that were expanded above 0.001 also turned up in blood.

Diagnoses were made from clinical symptoms, serum measures (thyroxine and TRAb), thyroid ultrasound and orbital computed tomography. This clonotype was seen repeatedly, ten times or more. The antigen remains unidentified. There were TCR beta CDR3 regions amplified from RNA transcripts. A set of HTBI primers served as the primers for a first-round RT-PCR of the TCR CDR3. TCRdb recomputed calls from the multiplex PCR reads with MiXCR, one row per CDR3 protein. The sample has more than 300,000 distinct CDR3 sequences, approximately 18% seen once. The CDR3 sequence is 15 residues long. Per germline, CDR1 LGHDT and CDR2 YNNKEL (reference sequence). Trimming took off 0 bases at V and 6 bases at J, with 11 bases between the two ends.

The source material was blood. The receptor comes from a man aged 18 to 29 with Graves' ophthalmopathy. This chain connects TRBV3-1 to TRBJ2-2, with a possible D match to TRBD2 (5 bases). The CDR3: CASSQDWGVAGELFF. The CDR3 DNA reads TGTGCCAGCAGCCAAGACTGGGGAGTCGCCGGGGAGCTGTTTTTT.